These 18 T cell receptor beta chains came from one sample sequenced in a study of human T cells and chemical hapten exposure. The time point was: patch test 3, about 24 weeks after DPC sensitization. Indicated treatment: therapeutic diphenylcyclopropenone sensitization with weekly scalp DPC. TCRdb re-called the RACE reads with MiXCR, one entry per CDR3 protein. The sample carries about 30,000 distinct CDR3 sequences, almost 6% recorded once. This material consisted of whole blood, taken in connection with sensitization to the hapten diphenylcyclopropenone (DPC). These receptors all come from a young man with alopecia areata. Some clones in this sample may be carry-over from other donors' samples.

This clonotype has at least ten counts. This chain connects TRBV20-1 to TRBJ1-4; D is uncertain. Trimming shortened V by 0 bases and J by 12 bases, and 8 bases separated the two germline ends. CDR1 is DFQATT and CDR2 is SNEGSKA in the germline V gene (reference sequence). CDR3 length equals 11 residues. CDR3 nucleotide sequence: TGCAGTGCTAGAGATCGTGCGGAACTGTTTTTT. Protein sequence: CSARDRAELFF.

This clonotype showed up many times. The rearrangement uses TRBV7-2 and TRBJ2-1; a weak D match, TRBD1 (5 bases). Trimming pared 4 bases from V and 6 bases from J, leaving 16 bases between. This CDR3 contains 15 residues. Germline V CDR1 and CDR2: SGHTA, FQGNSA. This CDR3 is CASSSPGPQGNEQFF. The CDR3 DNA is TGTGCCAGCAGCTCCCCAGGGCCACAAGGCAATGAGCAGTTCTTC.

This clonotype was detected many times. The V and J genes are TRBV25-1 and TRBJ2-5, with D uncertain. The CDR3 has 12 residues. The ends were cut back, 6 bases at V and 3 bases at J, with 8 bases in the middle. Germline CDR1 MGHDK, CDR2 SYGVNS. DNA of the CDR3: TGTGCCAGCAGGGCAGTTGAAGAGACCCAGTACTTC. It translates to CASRAVEETQYF.

This clonotype was counted many times. The chain combines TRBV20-1 with TRBJ2-1; a weak D match, TRBD1 (6 bases). The V end lost 6 bases, the J end lost 8 bases, and 23 bases lay between the germline ends. Germline V gene sequence: CDR1 DFQATT, CDR2 SNEGSKA (reference sequence). The CDR3 totals 15 residues. The CDR3 protein is CSASSGAQVRDEQFF. The CDR3 nucleotides read TGCAGTGCGAGTTCAGGGGCACAGGTGAGGGATGAGCAGTTCTTC.

This clonotype was detected many times. The chain employs TRBV5-1 and TRBJ2-2, with 10 bases matching TRBD2. V was clipped by 4 bases and J by 4 bases; unmatched bases: 1. CDR3 size: 14 residues. Germline assignment: CDR1 SGHRS and CDR2 YFSETQ. The DNA of the CDR3 is TGCGCCAGCAGCACTAGCGGGGCCACCGGGGAGCTGTTTTTT. This codes for CASSTSGATGELFF.

This clonotype has a count of ten or more. The chain employs TRBV27 and TRBJ1-2, with 8 bases that match TRBD1. Germline V gives CDR1 MNHEY, CDR2 SMNVEV (reference sequence). Unmatched junction bases numbered 9, after V lost 9 bases and J lost 6 bases. The CDR3 extends over 13 amino acids. In DNA, the CDR3 is TGTGCCAGTTCTTACCAGGGGGCTGATGGCTACACCTTC. The encoded protein is CASSYQGADGYTF.

This clonotype was counted at least ten times. This chain links TRBV18 with TRBJ2-7; 7 nucleotides match TRBD1. Germline CDR1 reads KGHSH; CDR2 reads LQKENI. The J segment lost 8 bases and the V segment lost 3 bases, leaving 10 bases of the junction unmatched. The CDR3 spans 14 residues. CDR3 region: CASSPGQETTQQYF. The CDR3, as DNA: TGTGCCAGCTCACCTGGACAGGAGACTACCCAGCAGTACTTC.

This clonotype occurred many times. The chain links TRBV7-2 to TRBJ2-5; D is ambiguous. V dropped 5 bases and J dropped 5 bases, with 6 bases sitting between them. CDR3 length: 11 residues. Germline V gene sequence: CDR1 SGHTA, CDR2 FQGNSA. This CDR3 reads CASSPAETQYF. The DNA of the CDR3 is TGTGCCAGCAGCCCGGCGGAGACCCAGTACTTC.

This clonotype was counted ten times or more. This chain joins TRBV24-1 and TRBJ1-4; maybe TRBD1 (6 bases). Per the germline V gene, CDR1 is KGHDR and CDR2 is SFDVKD. V dropped 9 bases and J dropped 7 bases, with 17 bases sitting between them. The CDR3 is 14 amino acids. The CDR3 region is CATGPEQGGEKLFF. Written as DNA, the CDR3 is TGTGCCACCGGGCCCGAACAGGGTGGTGAAAAACTGTTTTTT.

Many counts were recorded for this clonotype. The genes are TRBV9 and TRBJ2-3; 10 bases match TRBD2. Germline V gene sequence: CDR1 SGDLS, CDR2 YYNGEE. The CDR3 contains 17 residues. The junction had 6 bases not matched to a gene; V was cut back by 0 bases and J by 2 bases. CDR3 sequence: CASSVGLAGRLTDTQYF. The CDR3 DNA follows: TGTGCCAGCAGCGTAGGACTAGCGGGCCGACTCACAGATACGCAGTATTTT.

This clonotype has ten or more counts. V usage is TRBV29-1 and J usage is TRBJ2-5; D is undetermined. The CDR3 runs 14 residues. Trimming left V 4 bases short and J 2 bases short, with 14 bases between. CDR1 is SQVTM and CDR2 is ANQGSEA in the germline V gene. CDR3 DNA sequence: TGCAGCGTTGGCTGGTTTGGAGCACAAGAGACCCAGTACTTC. Its protein is CSVGWFGAQETQYF.

Turning to this clonotype: A read error may explain this, as a much larger clone is one base away. This chain connects TRBV11-2 to TRBJ2-5, with 10 bases that match TRBD1. This CDR3 region has 16 residues. The V gene's germline CDR1 is SGHAT and CDR2 FQNNGV. CDR3 bases: TGTGTCAGCAGCCCACGGGACAGGGGTGGCCAAGAGACCCAGTACTTC. Protein sequence: CVSSPRDRGGQETQYF.

This clonotype was seen ten or more times. This chain uses TRBV20-1 with TRBJ2-5, with D possibly TRBD2 on 6 matching bases. CDR1 is DFQATT and CDR2 is SNEGSKA in the germline V gene (reference sequence). This CDR3 has 15 residues. V shed 2 bases and J shed 0 bases, with 13 bases lying between them. The DNA of the CDR3 is TGCAGTGCTAGAAGACTCGAGCGGGACCAAGAGACCCAGTACTTC. It specifies CSARRLERDQETQYF.

V is TRBV6-1 and J is TRBJ2-7; D unresolved. Germline V CDR1 and CDR2: MNHNS, SASEGT. Trimming left V 0 bases short and J 1 base short, with 13 bases between. CDR3 length: 16 residues. The DNA for the CDR3 is TGTGCCAGCAGTGAAGCTGGGATCGATCGATCCTACGAGCAGTACTTC. Protein: CASSEAGIDRSYEQYF.

This clonotype showed up many times. The chain carries TRBV20-1 and TRBJ2-4; tentatively, D is TRBD1 (6 bases). Germline loops: CDR1 DFQATT, CDR2 SNEGSKA (reference sequence). V lost 5 bases, J lost 0 bases, and 11 bases lay in between. This CDR3 contains 14 residues. CDR3 region: CSAGPGVAKNIQYF. The CDR3 DNA is TGCAGTGCTGGCCCAGGGGTAGCCAAAAACATTCAGTACTTC.

In its sample, this clonotype was seen many times. This chain joins TRBV7-9 and TRBJ1-2; the D gene is possibly TRBD1 (5 bases). Trimming stripped 1 base from V and 6 bases from J, with 18 bases between. In germline, CDR1 is SEHNR, CDR2 FQNEAQ (reference sequence). This CDR3 contains 16 residues. CDR3 DNA sequence: TGTGCCAGCAGCTTAGACCGGGGCGCCCGGAGAAATGGCTACACCTTC. Protein product: CASSLDRGARRNGYTF.

This clonotype was counted at least ten times. The chain has TRBV9 and TRBJ2-5; 13 bases are a match to TRBD2. V lost 5 bases to trimming and J lost 5 bases; unmatched junction nucleotides: 6. The CDR3 runs to 15 residues. CDR1 is SGDLS and CDR2 is YYNGEE in the germline V gene. The CDR3 sequence: CASRLGTSGTETQYF. Written as DNA, the CDR3 is TGTGCCAGCAGACTAGGGACTAGCGGGACGGAGACCCAGTACTTC.

V gene TRBV19 combines with J gene TRBJ2-7; 7 bases are shared with TRBD1. V lost 4 bases to trimming and J lost 4 bases; unmatched junction nucleotides: 4. From germline, CDR1 is LNHDA and CDR2 SQIVND (reference sequence). CDR3 length: 13 residues. CDR3 region: CASSTRGRYEQYF. CDR3 DNA sequence: TGTGCCAGTAGTACCAGGGGGAGATACGAGCAGTACTTC.